What follows are 10 T cell receptor beta chains derived from one specimen sequenced in a study of cytomegalovirus exposure and HLA in healthy donors. Both 60 Vbeta primers and 13 Jbeta primers went into the PCR. This table comes from immunoSEQ multiplex PCR, and its TCRdb copy is limited to in-frame clones, with some not included. The sample records 95,000 to 110,000 clones, about 80% being singletons. The specimen sequenced was PBMCs. The receptors were sampled from a woman in her thirties or forties in good health and CMV-seronegative.

The gene calls are TRBV27 and TRBJ2-6, with D possibly matching TRBD1 (5 bases). Germline V gene sequence: CDR1 MNHEY, CDR2 SMNVEV (reference sequence). V was pared by 6 bases and J by 4 bases, with 13 bases between. The CDR3 is made up of 15 amino acids. CDR3 protein: CASRQDLPGANVLTF. CDR3 bases: TGTGCCAGCAGACAGGATCTGCCCGGGGCCAACGTCCTGACTTTC.

The rearrangement links TRBV7-8 to TRBJ1-2; no clear D. Trimming left V 5 bases short and J 5 bases short, with 9 bases between. Germline CDR1 and CDR2: SGHVS and FQNEAQ. The CDR3 is made up of 12 amino acids. DNA for the CDR3: TGTGCCAGCAGCGATATAGAGTATGGCTACACCTTC. Translated: CASSDIEYGYTF.

The gene calls are TRBV5-1 and TRBJ1-2, with a weak D call TRBD1 (6 bases). Trimming pared 0 bases from V and 12 bases from J, leaving 21 bases between. The CDR3 runs to 15 residues. Germline values: CDR1 SGHRS, CDR2 YFSETQ. The CDR3, as DNA: TGCGCCAGCAGCTTGGGGGCACAGGGTAGATTGAGTAACACCTTC. Translated: CASSLGAQGRLSNTF.

CDR3 loop: CASSLDSSNTEAFF. The CDR3 bases are TGTGCCAGCAGTTTGGACAGCTCGAACACTGAAGCTTTCTTT. The genes are TRBV6-4 and TRBJ1-1; possibly TRBD1 for D (6 bases). Germline V lookup: CDR1 MRHNA, CDR2 SNTAGT. V was shortened by 5 bases and J by 1 base, with 11 bases between the two germline ends. The CDR3 is made up of 14 amino acids.

This clone was seen a single time. The J gene is TRBJ2-1, the V gene TRBV7-2; D call uncertain. CDR1 and CDR2 (germline): SGHTA, FQGNSA. Trimming removed 1 base from V and 6 bases from J, with 4 bases in between. This CDR3 region has 12 residues. CDR3 nucleotide sequence: TGTGCCAGCAGCTTAGGGGCCAATGAGCAGTTCTTC. The encoded protein is CASSLGANEQFF.

The genes are TRBV11-2 and TRBJ1-1, with TRBD1 identical over 7 bases. Germline CDR1 and CDR2: SGHAT and FQNNGV. With V trimmed by 2 bases and J by 4 bases, 7 bases remained unmatched. The CDR3 contains 15 residues. The CDR3 protein is CASSLTRQGGTEAFF. The CDR3 DNA reads TGTGCCAGCAGCTTAACACGACAGGGAGGCACTGAAGCTTTCTTT.

A few counts support this clone. The rearrangement uses TRBV28 and TRBJ2-3, with D unresolved. Germline loops: CDR1 MDHEN, CDR2 SYDVKM. The CDR3 spans 15 residues. Trimming shortened V by 7 bases and J by 0 bases, and 14 bases separated the two germline ends. The CDR3 nucleotides read TGTGCCAGCACCCGAGAGGTAGCTAGCACAGATACGCAGTATTTT. The encoded protein is CASTREVASTDTQYF. Drawing the rest from reference TRBV28 and TRBJ2-3, the complete variable domain is DVKVTQSSRYLVKRTGEKVFLECVQDMDHENMFWYRQDPGLGLRLIYFSYDVKMKEKGDIPEGYSVSREKKERFSLILESASTNQTSMYLCASTREVASTDTQYFGPGTRLTVL.

The chain couples TRBV4-2 to TRBJ2-7; the D gene is possibly TRBD2 (5 bases). This CDR3 region has 18 residues. V lost 0 bases and J lost 4, with 22 bases in between. Looked up from germline, CDR1 is LGHNA and CDR2 is YNFKEQ. The CDR3 region is CASSQDARSREGGYEQYF. In nucleotides, the CDR3 is TGTGCCAGCAGCCAAGATGCAAGGTCGCGAGAGGGCGGTTACGAGCAGTACTTC.

The chain couples TRBV5-6 to TRBJ1-2, with D uncertain. CDR1 SGHDT and CDR2 YYEEEE come from the germline V gene. Trimming took off 3 bases at V and 4 bases at J, with 19 bases between the two ends. The CDR3 consists of 16 residues. CDR3 amino acids: CASSSLSSGFTYGYTF. DNA for the CDR3: TGTGCCAGCAGCTCCCTATCGAGCGGATTTACCTATGGCTACACCTTC.

This chain uses TRBV4-1 with TRBJ2-1, with TRBD2 identical over 14 bases. Germline trimming cut 0 bases from V and 9 bases from J; bases unmatched to any gene: 10. The CDR3 spans 18 residues. Germline CDR1 and CDR2: MGHRA and YSYEKL. The CDR3 spells CASSQDPSGLAGGGEQFF. CDR3 DNA: TGCGCCAGCAGCCAAGATCCGTCCGGACTAGCGGGAGGAGGTGAGCAGTTCTTC.